This TCR beta chain was documented in a study of shared clonotypes between healthy human individuals. Splitting of each subset's genomic DNA was done evenly across several immunoSEQ plates. Around 30,000 T cell genomes, or around 330 ng DNA, went into replicate PCRs of unsorted PBMC. Per the study methods: Junction-only immunoSEQ sequences carried no quality scores, so filtering differed. Assay: immunoSEQ multiplex PCR; the TCRdb copy retains only in-frame clones and omits some. The V and J calls and clone size were taken over from that table, and D and trimming were inferred from the DNA. This table holds some 500,000 clones, around 80% found once. Germline values: CDR1 SQVTM, CDR2 ANQGSEA. Germline trimming cut 6 bases from V and 1 base from J; bases unmatched to any gene: 6. The CDR3 runs 14 residues. All of the donors resided in Nashville, Tennessee, and each was a Caucasian adult.

The material sequenced was PBMCs. The chain has TRBV29-1 and TRBJ1-1, with 9 bases aligning to TRBD1. The TCR originated in a woman in her 40s in good health. Some clones in this sample may be carry-over from other donors' samples. This CDR3 reads CSVTLTGGNTEAFF. The CDR3 DNA reads TGCAGCGTGACCCTGACAGGGGGGAACACTGAAGCTTTCTTT.